The 20 T cell receptor beta chains in this list originate from one sample, sequenced in a study of blood T cells in healthy people across ages. Through a sample-barcoded 5' primer and a J-beta primer mix, a second PCR was run for roughly 6 to 12 cycles. TCRdb re-called the 5' RACE reads with MiXCR, one entry per CDR3 protein. The data show a few hundred thousand distinct CDR3 sequences, 25% to 30% seen once. Sequencing used blood. The source of these receptors is an older woman in good health.

This clonotype was counted only a few times. The chain employs TRBV5-1 and TRBJ2-2, with 8 bases matching TRBD1. V trimming: 2 bases; J trimming: 6 bases; junction bases outside the gene matches: 9. The CDR3 contains 16 residues. The V gene's germline CDR1 is SGHRS and CDR2 YFSETQ. CDR3 sequence: CASSLHDRGRPGELFF. The CDR3 nucleotides are TGCGCCAGCAGCTTACACGACAGGGGAAGGCCCGGGGAGCTGTTTTTT.

This clonotype was counted ten times or more. The chain combines TRBV2 with TRBJ1-2; D is unclear. V lost 6 bases, J lost 4 bases, and 18 bases lay in between. The CDR3 contains 15 residues. CDR1 SNHLY and CDR2 FYNNEI come from the germline V gene. This chain's CDR3 is CASRTPWVTTYGYTF. The CDR3 coding sequence is TGTGCCAGCAGGACCCCCTGGGTGACGACCTATGGCTACACCTTC.

This clonotype has at least ten counts. The chain combines TRBV7-2 with TRBJ2-5; unclear D gene. With 2 bases removed from V and 7 bases from J, the gap between germline ends came to 8 bases. Germline V lookup: CDR1 SGHTA, CDR2 FQGNSA. There are 12 residues in the CDR3. The CDR3 DNA reads TGTGCCAGCAGCTTAAAGGGTTCGACCCAGTACTTC. This translates into CASSLKGSTQYF.

This chain joins TRBV28 and TRBJ2-1; D uncertain. V was shortened by 3 bases and J by 1 base, with 13 bases between the two germline ends. The length of the CDR3 is 16 residues. Per the germline V gene, CDR1 is MDHEN and CDR2 is SYDVKM. CDR3 protein: CASSFPSLTSYNEQFF. CDR3 coding DNA: TGTGCCAGCAGTTTTCCTTCGCTAACTTCCTACAATGAGCAGTTCTTC.

The table lists this clonotype with a few counts. V and J are TRBV6-5 and TRBJ2-7, with D possibly TRBD2 on 6 matching bases. Germline loops: CDR1 MNHEY, CDR2 SVGAGI. Trimming stripped 5 bases from V and 1 base from J, with 18 bases between. This CDR3 is built from 16 residues. The CDR3 loop reads CASSHRSPGESYEQYF. CDR3 bases: TGTGCCAGCAGTCACAGGAGTCCGGGAGAATCCTACGAGCAGTACTTC.

This clonotype was detected a few times. The V call is TRBV28, the J call TRBJ1-2; D is unclear. V lost 2 bases and J lost 9, with 7 bases in between. The CDR3 totals 11 residues. The germline gives CDR1 MDHEN, CDR2 SYDVKM. CDR3 sequence: CASSLALSYTF. CDR3 sequence (DNA): TGTGCCAGCAGTTTAGCCTTAAGCTACACCTTC.

The rearrangement links TRBV5-1 to TRBJ1-3; possibly TRBD1 for D (6 bases). Germline V CDR1 and CDR2: SGHRS, YFSETQ. This CDR3 is 14 amino acids long. V gave up 4 bases and J gave up 2 bases, with 10 bases separating them. In DNA form, the CDR3 reads TGCGCCAGCAGCCTGGGACATCCTGGAAACACCATATATTTT. This translates into CASSLGHPGNTIYF. Looking up the rest from reference TRBV5-1 and TRBJ1-3 gives the full variable domain: KAGVTQTPRYLIKTRGQQVTLSCSPISGHRSVSWYQQTPGQGLQFLFEYFSETQRNKGNFPGRFSGRQFSNSRSEMNVSTLELGDSALYLCASSLGHPGNTIYFGEGSWLTVV.

The gene calls are TRBV20-1 and TRBJ1-2, with a tentative D call TRBD1 (5 bases). V dropped 4 bases and J dropped 8 bases, with 23 bases sitting between them. CDR1 is DFQATT and CDR2 is SNEGSKA in the germline V gene (reference sequence). This CDR3 comprises 15 residues. The CDR3 loop reads CSAMPLVALGEGYTF. As DNA, the CDR3 is TGCAGTGCTATGCCCCTAGTTGCATTGGGGGAAGGCTACACCTTC.

The V and J genes are TRBV5-1 and TRBJ2-5, with 11 bases matching TRBD2. The J call may be incorrect, as the DNA end agrees better with TRBJ2-1. There are 13 residues in the CDR3. Looked up from germline, CDR1 is SGHRS and CDR2 is YFSETQ. Here the CDR3 reads CASKLAGGREQFF. CDR3 bases: TGCGCCAGCAAGCTAGCGGGAGGTCGGGAGCAGTTCTTC.

This clonotype was found many times. CDR3 sequence (DNA): TGCAGCGTCCTCGACAGGGTAAAAGAGACCCAGTACTTC. Translated, it gives CSVLDRVKETQYF. This chain connects TRBV29-1 to TRBJ2-5; 7 bases match TRBD1. The CDR3 spans 13 residues. V trimming: 6 bases; J trimming: 3 bases; junction bases outside the gene matches: 7. Per germline, CDR1 SQVTM and CDR2 ANQGSEA.

The DNA for the CDR3 is TGTGCCAGCAGTTTCCCGTCTCTCTTGGATACGCAGTATTTT. Protein: CASSFPSLLDTQYF. The gene calls are TRBV28 and TRBJ2-3, with D uncertain. V was cut by 3 bases and J by 6 bases, with 13 bases left in between. The CDR3 covers 14 residues. From germline, CDR1 is MDHEN and CDR2 SYDVKM.

Here the CDR3 reads CSARDPKRESKTQYF. CDR3 coding DNA: TGCAGTGCTAGAGATCCAAAGCGGGAGAGTAAGACCCAGTACTTC. The chain joins TRBV20-1 to TRBJ2-5; 8 nucleotides agree with TRBD2. This CDR3 spans 15 amino acids. V trimming: 0 bases; J trimming: 6 bases; junction bases outside the gene matches: 9. CDR1 is DFQATT and CDR2 is SNEGSKA in the germline V gene (reference sequence).

With regard to this clonotype: One junction end does not reproduce the germline sequence, and a read error may be involved. The chain is built from TRBV19 and TRBJ1-2, with no clear D. The CDR3 totals 12 residues. CDR1 and CDR2 from the germline V gene are LNHDA and SQIVND (reference sequence). The CDR3 spells CASSIGGYGCTF. DNA of the CDR3: TGTGCCAGTAGTATTGGCGGCTATGGCTGCACCTTC. The full variable domain, its missing parts supplied by reference TRBV19 and TRBJ1-2, is DGGITQSPKYLFRKEGQNVTLSCEQNLNHDAMYWYRQDPGQGLRLIYYSQIVNDFQKGDIAEGYSVSREKKESFPLTVTSAQKNPTAFYLCASSIGGYGCTFGSGTRLTVV.

The J gene is TRBJ2-5, the V gene TRBV20-1; possible D gene TRBD1, 6 bases. This CDR3 region has 11 residues. CDR1 DFQATT and CDR2 SNEGSKA come from the germline V gene (reference sequence). The V end was cut by 3 bases, the J end by 7 bases, with 9 bases between. The CDR3 loop is CSASPTGTQYF. The CDR3, as DNA: TGCAGTGCTAGCCCGACAGGGACCCAGTACTTC.

This clonotype turned up a few times. The chain combines TRBV28 with TRBJ2-5, with unresolved D. V was trimmed by 9 bases and J by 0 bases, leaving 8 bases between them. Germline V gene data show CDR1 as MDHEN and CDR2 as SYDVKM. CDR3 size: 12 residues. DNA for the CDR3: TGTGCCAGTGGGGAAGACCAAGAGACCCAGTACTTC. Translation gives CASGEDQETQYF.

This clonotype has more than one count but fewer than ten. V gene TRBV29-1 combines with J gene TRBJ2-1; 8 nucleotides match TRBD1. This CDR3 contains 19 residues. Germline CDR1 reads SQVTM; CDR2 reads ANQGSEA. J lost 0 bases, V lost 1 base, and 14 bases had no gene match. CDR3 protein: CSVEGQGNGTRSSYNEQFF. The CDR3 DNA reads TGCAGCGTTGAAGGACAGGGGAACGGGACCAGGAGCTCCTACAATGAGCAGTTCTTC.

This clonotype was seen a handful of times. The chain carries TRBV14 and TRBJ2-4, with 9 bases that match TRBD2. Germline lookup yields CDR1 SGHDN and CDR2 FVKESK. This CDR3 has 16 amino acids. Unmatched junction bases numbered 11, after V lost 4 bases and J lost 7 bases. The CDR3 spells CASSPGASGTRNIQYF. CDR3 nucleotides: TGTGCCAGCAGCCCCGGGGCTAGCGGGACGAGGAACATTCAGTACTTC. Looking up the rest from reference TRBV14 and TRBJ2-4 gives the full variable domain: EAGVTQFPSHSVIEKGQTVTLRCDPISGHDNLYWYRRVMGKEIKFLLHFVKESKQDESGMPNNRFLAERTGGTYSTLKVQPAELEDSGVYFCASSPGASGTRNIQYFGAGTRLSVL.

V is TRBV24-1 and J is TRBJ2-5; 9 bases match TRBD1. This CDR3 comprises 15 residues. Per germline, CDR1 KGHDR and CDR2 SFDVKD. V trimming: 3 bases; J trimming: 5 bases; junction bases outside the gene matches: 6. The CDR3 sequence is CATSDNDRGGETQYF. CDR3 coding DNA: TGTGCCACCAGTGATAATGACAGGGGGGGGGAGACCCAGTACTTC.

There are a few counts of this clonotype. The chain recombines TRBV7-9 with TRBJ2-1; TRBD1 matches 7 bases. Matching the DNA end better, TRBJ2-7 makes the J call doubtful. The CDR3 length is 14 residues. Germline V CDR1 and CDR2: SEHNR, FQNEAQ (reference sequence). In nucleotides, the CDR3 is TGTGCCAGCAGCTTATCGACAGGGATCTACGAGCAGTACTTC. It specifies CASSLSTGIYEQYF.

The chain carries TRBV6-6 and TRBJ2-2, with 8 bases matching TRBD2. Germline trimming cut 4 bases from V and 3 bases from J; bases unmatched to any gene: 4. Germline V gene sequence: CDR1 MNHNY, CDR2 SVGAGI (reference sequence). CDR3 length: 15 residues. For the CDR3, the DNA is TGTGCCAGCAGTTTGACTAGCGTGGACACCGGGGAGCTGTTTTTT. Its protein product is CASSLTSVDTGELFF.